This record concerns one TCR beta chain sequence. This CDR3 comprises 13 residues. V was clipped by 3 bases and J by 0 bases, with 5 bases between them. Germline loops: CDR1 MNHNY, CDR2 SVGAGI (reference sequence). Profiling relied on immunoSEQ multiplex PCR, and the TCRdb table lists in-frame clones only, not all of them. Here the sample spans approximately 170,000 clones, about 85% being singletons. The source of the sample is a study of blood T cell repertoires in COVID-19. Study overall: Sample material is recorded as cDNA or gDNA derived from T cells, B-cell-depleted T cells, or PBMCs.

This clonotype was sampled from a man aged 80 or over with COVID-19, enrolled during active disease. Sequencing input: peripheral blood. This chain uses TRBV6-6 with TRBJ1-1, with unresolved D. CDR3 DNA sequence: TGTGCCAGCAGTTATGCAGTGAACACTGAAGCTTTCTTT. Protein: CASSYAVNTEAFF.